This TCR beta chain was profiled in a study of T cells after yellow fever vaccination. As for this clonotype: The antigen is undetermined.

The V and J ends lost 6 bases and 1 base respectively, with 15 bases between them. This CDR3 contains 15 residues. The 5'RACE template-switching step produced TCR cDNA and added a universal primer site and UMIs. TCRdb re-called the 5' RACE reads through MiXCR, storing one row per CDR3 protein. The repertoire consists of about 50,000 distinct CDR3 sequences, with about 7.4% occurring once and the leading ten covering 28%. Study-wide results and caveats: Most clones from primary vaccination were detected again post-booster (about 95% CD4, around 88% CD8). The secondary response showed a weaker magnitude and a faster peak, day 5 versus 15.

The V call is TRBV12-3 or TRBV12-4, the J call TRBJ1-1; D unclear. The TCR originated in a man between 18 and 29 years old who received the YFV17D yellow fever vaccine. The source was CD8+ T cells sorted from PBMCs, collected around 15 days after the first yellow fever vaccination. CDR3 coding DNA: TGTGCCAGCAGGGACCGCTCGAGGCGGAACACTGAAGCTTTCTTT. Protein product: CASRDRSRRNTEAFF.